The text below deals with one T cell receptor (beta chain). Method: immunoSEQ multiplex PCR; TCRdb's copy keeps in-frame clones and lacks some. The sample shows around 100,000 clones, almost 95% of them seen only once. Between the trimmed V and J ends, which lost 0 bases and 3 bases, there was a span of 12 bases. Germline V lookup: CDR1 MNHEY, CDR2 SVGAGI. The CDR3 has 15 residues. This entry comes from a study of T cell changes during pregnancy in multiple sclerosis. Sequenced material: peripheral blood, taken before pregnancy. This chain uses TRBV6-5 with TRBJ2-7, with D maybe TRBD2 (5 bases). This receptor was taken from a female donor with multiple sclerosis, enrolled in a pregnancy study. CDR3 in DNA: TGTGCCAGCAGTTACTCGGTTATGGGGAGCTACGAGCAGTACTTC. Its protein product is CASSYSVMGSYEQYF.